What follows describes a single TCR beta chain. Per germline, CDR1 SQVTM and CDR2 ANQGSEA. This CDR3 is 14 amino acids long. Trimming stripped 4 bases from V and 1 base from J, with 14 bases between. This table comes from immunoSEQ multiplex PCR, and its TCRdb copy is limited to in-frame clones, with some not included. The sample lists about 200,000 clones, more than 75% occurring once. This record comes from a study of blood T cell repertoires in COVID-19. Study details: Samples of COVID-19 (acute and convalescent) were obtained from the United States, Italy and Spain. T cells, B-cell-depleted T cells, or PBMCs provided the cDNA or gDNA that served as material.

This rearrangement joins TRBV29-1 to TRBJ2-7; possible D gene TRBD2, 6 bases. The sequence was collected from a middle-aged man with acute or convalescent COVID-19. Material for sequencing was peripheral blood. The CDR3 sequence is CSVVLEGISYEQYF. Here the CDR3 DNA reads TGCAGCGTTGTTCTGGAGGGGATTTCCTACGAGCAGTACTTC.